Following are 8 T cell receptor beta chains from one sample sequenced in a study of T cells after posttransplantation cyclophosphamide. Only in-frame clones appear in the TCRdb table, and some are missing; sequencing was by immunoSEQ multiplex PCR. The sample holds 20,000 to 30,000 clones, about 84% seen once. The sample comprised PBMCs. These receptors were obtained from a woman aged 60-75 years with a blood cancer, CMV-positive, and with a related stem cell donor.

J is TRBJ2-7 and V is TRBV10-3; D may be TRBD1 (5 bases). The germline CDR1 and CDR2 sequences are ENHRY and SYGVKD. The V and J ends lost 4 bases and 6 bases respectively, with 16 bases between them. The CDR3 contains 14 residues. The CDR3: CAISGQTSSGEQYF. CDR3 sequence (DNA): TGTGCCATCAGTGGACAGACCTCCTCTGGCGAGCAGTACTTC.

The gene calls are TRBV28 and TRBJ2-5; 7 bases agree with TRBD2. The CDR3 loop spans 14 amino acids. The germline V gene encodes CDR1 MDHEN and CDR2 SYDVKM. The trim removed 3 bases at V and 5 bases at J, leaving 6 bases unmatched. CDR3 DNA sequence: TGTGCCAGCAGTTTCTCGGCGGGAGTGGAGACCCAGTACTTC. Protein product: CASSFSAGVETQYF.

The chain has TRBV23-1 and TRBJ1-5, with TRBD1 as a possible D gene (6 bases). TRBV23-1 is an open reading frame whose function is uncertain. V lost 11 bases to trimming and J lost 4 bases, with 18 bases between them. This CDR3 is built from 14 residues. This CDR3 is CASRTQGANQPQHF. The CDR3 DNA sequence: TGCGCCTCTAGAACACAGGGCGCTAATCAGCCCCAGCATTTT.

CDR3 nucleotide sequence: TGTGCCTGGAGAGCAGACACTTACACTGAAGCTTTCTTT. Encoded protein: CAWRADTYTEAFF. The chain is built from TRBV30 and TRBJ1-1; D not certain. V lost 3 bases and J lost 3, with 11 bases in between. The CDR3 consists of 13 residues. Per the germline V gene, CDR1 is GTSNPN and CDR2 is SVGIG (reference sequence).

This sequence joins TRBV5-4 and TRBJ2-7; 10 nucleotides align to TRBD1. Germline V gene data show CDR1 as SGHNT and CDR2 as YYREEE (reference sequence). The length of the CDR3 is 14 residues. V trimming: 6 bases; J trimming: 6 bases; junction bases outside the gene matches: 9. CDR3 sequence reads: CASTLDRGYGEQYF. The CDR3 DNA is TGTGCCAGCACCCTGGACAGGGGGTATGGCGAGCAGTACTTC.

The CDR3 sequence: CASSLTSGSPGETQYF. The CDR3 DNA is TGTGCCAGCAGCCTCACTAGCGGGAGCCCTGGAGAGACCCAGTACTTC. The chain has TRBV2 and TRBJ2-5; TRBD2 matches 11 bases. Germline V gives CDR1 SNHLY, CDR2 FYNNEI. The CDR3 is 16 residues long. The ends lost 6 bases at V and 4 bases at J; junction bases unmatched: 10.

The chain employs TRBV15 and TRBJ2-5, with D possibly being TRBD1 (5 bases). This CDR3 region has 15 residues. V was pared by 3 bases and J by 2 bases, with 13 bases between. Germline CDR1 LNHNV, CDR2 YYDKDF (reference sequence). This CDR3 is CATSRTNRRQETQYF. CDR3 sequence (DNA): TGTGCCACCAGCAGGACGAACAGGAGACAAGAGACCCAGTACTTC.

This clone was recorded only once. The chain has TRBV5-6 and TRBJ2-3, with a possible D match to TRBD2 (6 bases). Germline V lookup: CDR1 SGHDT, CDR2 YYEEEE. This CDR3 is 16 amino acids long. The ends were cut back, 5 bases at V and 3 bases at J, with 19 bases in the middle. The CDR3 nucleotides are TGTGCCAGCAGTAGGGAGGCGGGATGGCGGACAGATACGCAGTATTTT. Translating it yields CASSREAGWRTDTQYF.